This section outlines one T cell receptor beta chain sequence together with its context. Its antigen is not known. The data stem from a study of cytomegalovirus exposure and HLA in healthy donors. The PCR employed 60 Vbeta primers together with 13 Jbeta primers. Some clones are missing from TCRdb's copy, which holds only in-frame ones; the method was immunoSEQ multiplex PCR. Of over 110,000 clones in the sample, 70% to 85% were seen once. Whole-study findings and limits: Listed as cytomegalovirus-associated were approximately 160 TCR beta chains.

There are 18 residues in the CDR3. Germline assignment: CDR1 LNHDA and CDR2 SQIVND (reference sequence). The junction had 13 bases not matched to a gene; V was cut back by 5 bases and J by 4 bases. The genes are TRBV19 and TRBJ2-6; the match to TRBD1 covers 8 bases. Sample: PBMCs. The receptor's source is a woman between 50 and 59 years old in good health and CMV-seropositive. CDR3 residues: CASSVTGTGQGGANVLTF. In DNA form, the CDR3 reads TGTGCCAGTAGTGTAACCGGGACAGGTCAGGGGGGGGCCAACGTCCTGACTTTC.